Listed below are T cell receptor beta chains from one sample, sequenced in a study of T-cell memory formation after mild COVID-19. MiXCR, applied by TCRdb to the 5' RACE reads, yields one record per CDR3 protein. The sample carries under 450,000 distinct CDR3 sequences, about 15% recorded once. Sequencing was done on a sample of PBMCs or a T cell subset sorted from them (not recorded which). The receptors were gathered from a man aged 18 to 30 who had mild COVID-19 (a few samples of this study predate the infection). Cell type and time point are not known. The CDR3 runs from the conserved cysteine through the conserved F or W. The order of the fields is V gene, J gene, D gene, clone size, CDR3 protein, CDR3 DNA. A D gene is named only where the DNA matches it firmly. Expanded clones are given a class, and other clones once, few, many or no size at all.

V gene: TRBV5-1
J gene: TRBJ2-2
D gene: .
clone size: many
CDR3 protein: CASSEGTNTGELFF
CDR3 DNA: TGCGCCAGCAGCGAGGGTACGAACACCGGGGAGCTGTTTTTT

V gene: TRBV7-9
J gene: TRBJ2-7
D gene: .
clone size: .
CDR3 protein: CASSFAAGHHF
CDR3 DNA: TGTGCCAGCAGCTTTGCGGCAGGGCACCACTTC

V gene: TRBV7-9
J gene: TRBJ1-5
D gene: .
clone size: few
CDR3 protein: CASSDNLLLNQPQHF
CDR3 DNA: TGTGCCAGCAGCGACAATTTACTCCTGAATCAGCCCCAGCATTTT

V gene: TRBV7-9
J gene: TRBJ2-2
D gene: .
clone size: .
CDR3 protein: CASSPGRTANTGELFF
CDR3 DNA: TGTGCCAGCAGCCCCGGACGGACAGCGAACACCGGGGAGCTGTTTTTT

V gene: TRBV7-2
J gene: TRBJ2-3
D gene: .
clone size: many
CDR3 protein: CASSLVNSRTDTQYF
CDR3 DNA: TGTGCCAGCAGCTTAGTCAATTCTCGCACAGATACGCAGTATTTT

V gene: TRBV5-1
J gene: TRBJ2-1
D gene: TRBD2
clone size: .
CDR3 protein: CASSLVPSGGNEQFF
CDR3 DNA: TGCGCCAGCAGCTTGGTTCCTAGCGGGGGGAATGAGCAGTTCTTC

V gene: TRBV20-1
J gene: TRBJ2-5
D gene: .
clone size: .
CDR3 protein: CSARKLGFETQYF
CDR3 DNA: TGCAGTGCTAGGAAGCTGGGGTTTGAGACCCAGTACTTC

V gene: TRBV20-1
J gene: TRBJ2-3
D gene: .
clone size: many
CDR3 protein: CSALIEGATDTQYF
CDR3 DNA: TGCAGTGCCTTAATTGAGGGCGCCACAGATACGCAGTATTTT

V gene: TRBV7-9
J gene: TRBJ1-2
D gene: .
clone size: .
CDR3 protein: CASSQPHGQGYTF
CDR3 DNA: TGTGCCAGCAGTCAACCCCACGGTCAGGGCTACACCTTC

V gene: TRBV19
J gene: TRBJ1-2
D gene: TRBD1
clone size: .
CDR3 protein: CATTQGGIYGYTF
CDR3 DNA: TGTGCCACTACACAGGGGGGCATCTATGGCTACACCTTC

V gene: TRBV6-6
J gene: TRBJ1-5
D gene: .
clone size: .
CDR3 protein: CASSYGGIQGKQPQHF
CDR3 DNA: TGTGCCAGCAGTTACGGAGGTATCCAGGGGAAGCAGCCCCAGCATTTT

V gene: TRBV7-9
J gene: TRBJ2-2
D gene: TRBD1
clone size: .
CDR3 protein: CASSLPLDLDRRELFF
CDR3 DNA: TGTGCCAGCAGCTTACCCCTTGACTTGGACAGGAGGGAGCTGTTTTTT

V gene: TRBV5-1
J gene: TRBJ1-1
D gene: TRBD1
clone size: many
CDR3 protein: CASSLVPGQGTEAFF
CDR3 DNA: TGCGCCAGCAGCTTGGTTCCGGGACAGGGCACTGAAGCTTTCTTT

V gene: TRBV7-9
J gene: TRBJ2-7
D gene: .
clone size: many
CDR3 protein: CASSVSYEQYF
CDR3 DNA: TGTGCCAGCAGCGTCAGCTACGAGCAGTACTTC